This T cell receptor (beta chain) was sequenced in a study of T cell repertoires in cytomegalovirus infection. For the study at large: The authors relied on CMV epitopes, both recently identified HLA-C-restricted and well-studied HLA-B-restricted. Matching HLA type, along with CMV infection, was indicated by public TCR beta signatures.

The V gene end was trimmed by 0 bases and the J gene end by 0 bases; junction bases not matched to a gene: 6. The CDR3 spans 17 residues. Germline V gene sequence: CDR1 DFQATT, CDR2 SNEGSKA (reference sequence). One entry per CDR3 protein results from TCRdb running MiXCR on the reads. This sample has hundreds of thousands of distinct CDR3 sequences; 30% to 35% occur once, and the top ten carry 9.5% to 15%. The table lists this clonotype with a few counts. Its antigen is still unknown. The chain joins TRBV20-1 to TRBJ2-7; 12 bases match TRBD2. The sequence was collected from a human donor in good health (CMV status not recorded). Some clones in this sample may be carry-over from other donors' samples. Specimen: cultured CD8+ T cells from PBMCs, collected from culture after CMV antigen stimulation. Written as DNA, the CDR3 is TGCAGTGCTAGAGATCCCGGACTAGCGGGGTACTCCTACGAGCAGTACTTC. This sequence encodes CSARDPGLAGYSYEQYF.